This T cell receptor (beta chain) was found in a study of tumor and adjacent non-tumor tissue in lung cancer. Across the whole study: On average, productive TCRbeta reads reached 4 million to 5 million per sample.

Remarks on this clonotype: Its antigen is currently unknown.

Three rounds of nested PCR, following a modified ARM-PCR protocol, produced the TCRbeta library. TCRdb called the multiplex PCR reads again in MiXCR, with one record for every CDR3 protein. The sample comprises about 98,000 distinct CDR3 sequences, 80% of which are singletons, and about 31% rests with the top ten. RNA was extracted from bulk tissue without any cell sorting. This non-tumor lung sample came from over 3 cm beyond the tumor edge. Donors were chemotherapy-naive, newly diagnosed lung cancer surgical patients in China, August–late 2014. Study outcomes and limitations: Top 100 clones took a larger repertoire share in normal lung.

This CDR3 region has 16 residues. Deletions cut 2 bases from V and 1 base from J, with 15 bases between. The germline gives CDR1 SQVTM, CDR2 ANQGSEA. This chain connects TRBV29-1 to TRBJ2-1, with unresolved D. The sequenced material came from distant non-tumor lung tissue. This TCR was sampled from a man aged 55 to 69 with small cell lung cancer. CDR3 sequence: CSVEIGGPGSYNEQFF. DNA for the CDR3: TGCAGCGTTGAAATTGGCGGACCTGGTTCCTACAATGAGCAGTTCTTC.